What follows are 30 T cell receptor beta chains derived from one specimen sequenced in a study of blood T cell repertoires in COVID-19. The repertoire was sequenced with immunoSEQ multiplex PCR; TCRdb's copy has only in-frame clones and lacks some. The table lists about 81,000 clones, nearly 95% of them singletons. Sequenced sample: peripheral blood. The source is a human donor with active COVID-19. The donor label of this sample is uncertain.

The CDR3 DNA follows: TGTGCCAGCAGCCTCCACGAAAGGACTAGCGGGAGAAGGGAAGAGACCCAGTACTTC. Encoded protein: CASSLHERTSGRREETQYF. The chain couples TRBV7-2 to TRBJ2-5, with 13 positions matching TRBD2. This CDR3 is built from 19 residues. From germline, CDR1 is SGHTA and CDR2 FQGNSA. Germline trimming cut 5 bases from V and 3 bases from J; bases unmatched to any gene: 15.

The CDR3 spells CATSSDYTGGSSGELFF. The CDR3 nucleotides read TGTGCCACCAGCAGCGACTACACGGGCGGGAGTAGTGGGGAGCTGTTTTTT. V usage is TRBV15 and J usage is TRBJ2-2, with 7 nucleotides matching TRBD2. Germline-derived CDR1 and CDR2 are LNHNV and YYDKDF (reference sequence). Trimming took 3 bases from V and 8 from J; bases not matched to a gene: 15. The CDR3 sequence is 17 residues long.

This sequence joins TRBV6-4 and TRBJ1-4; weak D call: TRBD1 (6 bases). The CDR3 covers 17 residues. Trimming cost V 0 bases and J 6 bases, with 17 bases left between them. The germline V gene has CDR1 MRHNA and CDR2 SNTAGT. The CDR3 here is CASSDSHGGGEDEKLFF. The CDR3 DNA reads as TGTGCCAGCAGTGACTCTCACGGGGGGGGCGAGGATGAAAAACTGTTTTTT.

CDR3: CAIRSGGNNEQFF. The DNA for the CDR3 is TGTGCCATCAGGAGCGGGGGGAACAATGAGCAGTTCTTC. V gene TRBV10-3 combines with J gene TRBJ2-1, with 9 bases matching TRBD2. Per the germline V gene, CDR1 is ENHRY and CDR2 is SYGVKD. The CDR3 length is 13 residues. The V gene end was trimmed by 6 bases and the J gene end by 5 bases; junction bases not matched to a gene: 2.

The rearrangement joins TRBV12-5 to TRBJ1-3; 8 bases fit TRBD1. The CDR3 is made up of 17 amino acids. With 6 bases clipped from V and 0 bases from J, the junction kept 10 bases outside the gene matches. Germline V lookup: CDR1 LGHNT, CDR2 FRNRAP. CDR3: CASGHGTGKGSGNTIYF. CDR3 nucleotide sequence: TGTGCTAGTGGCCACGGGACAGGCAAAGGCTCTGGAAACACCATATATTTT. Filled out from reference TRBV12-5 and TRBJ1-3, the complete variable domain reads DARVTQTPRHKVTEMGQEVTMRCQPILGHNTVFWYRQTMMQGLELLAYFRNRAPLDDSGMPKDRFSAEMPDATLATLKIQPSEPRDSAVYFCASGHGTGKGSGNTIYFGEGSWLTVV.

The CDR3 region is CASSWGTGSESEQYF. In DNA form, the CDR3 reads TGCGCCAGCAGCTGGGGCACAGGTTCCGAAAGCGAGCAGTACTTC. V is TRBV5-1 and J is TRBJ2-7; possible D gene TRBD1, 5 bases. Germline CDR1 and CDR2: SGHRS and YFSETQ. Trimming left V 3 bases short and J 6 bases short, with 19 bases between. This CDR3 contains 15 residues.

This chain uses TRBV10-3 with TRBJ2-7, with 7 nucleotides matching TRBD2. The V gene's germline CDR1 is ENHRY and CDR2 SYGVKD. V lost 3 bases to trimming and J lost 6 bases; unmatched junction nucleotides: 8. The CDR3 spans 14 residues. CDR3 DNA: TGTGCCATCAGTGAAGGTGCGGGAGCTCTCGAGCAGTACTTC. Encoded protein: CAISEGAGALEQYF.

The chain carries TRBV11-2 and TRBJ2-1; 12 positions agree with TRBD2. V shed 4 bases and J 5 bases; nucleotides not matched to a gene: 3. In germline, CDR1 is SGHAT, CDR2 FQNNGV. The CDR3 loop spans 15 amino acids. The DNA of the CDR3 is TGTGCCAGCAGCTGGACTAGCGGGAACCACAATGAGCAGTTCTTC. This gives the protein CASSWTSGNHNEQFF.

This chain connects TRBV29-1 to TRBJ2-7; 8 bases are shared with TRBD1. The CDR3 covers 14 residues. V was clipped by 4 bases and J by 3 bases; unmatched bases: 8. CDR1 is SQVTM and CDR2 is ANQGSEA in the germline V gene. The CDR3: CSVARTGYGYEQYF. DNA of the CDR3: TGCAGCGTTGCTCGGACAGGGTACGGCTACGAGCAGTACTTC.

This CDR3 is CASSSTRDSYNEQFF. CDR3 DNA sequence: TGTGCCAGCAGTTCGACGCGGGACTCCTACAATGAGCAGTTCTTC. The chain couples TRBV6-6 to TRBJ2-1; a weak D match, TRBD2 (6 bases). Trimming shortened V by 4 bases and J by 0 bases, and 10 bases separated the two germline ends. The length of the CDR3 is 15 residues. The germline V gene has CDR1 MNHNY and CDR2 SVGAGI (reference sequence).

The chain employs TRBV7-2 and TRBJ2-2, with D possibly being TRBD2 (5 bases). V lost 7 bases and J lost 1, with 13 bases in between. The germline V gene has CDR1 SGHTA and CDR2 FQGNSA. CDR3 size: 15 residues. The CDR3 bases are TGTGCCAGCACCAGCGGCGGAGGGAACACCGGGGAGCTGTTTTTT. This encodes CASTSGGGNTGELFF.

The chain combines TRBV15 with TRBJ2-5, with D uncertain. The CDR3 consists of 14 residues. The V end was cut by 0 bases, the J end by 7 bases, with 12 bases between. Germline V gene sequence: CDR1 LNHNV, CDR2 YYDKDF (reference sequence). CDR3 nucleotides: TGTGCCACCAGCAGAGATACTGCGATCGGGACCCAGTACTTC. This codes for CATSRDTAIGTQYF.

The CDR3 region is CASGKGPSEQFF. Here the CDR3 DNA reads TGTGCCAGCGGCAAGGGGCCCTCTGAGCAGTTCTTC. The genes are TRBV11-3 and TRBJ2-1; weak D call: TRBD1 (5 bases). The length of the CDR3 is 12 residues. Trimming cost V 8 bases and J 9 bases, with 14 bases left between them. CDR1 and CDR2 (germline): SGHNT, YENEEA.

The chain recombines TRBV5-1 with TRBJ2-7; a weak D match, TRBD1 (6 bases). This CDR3 is built from 15 residues. With 0 bases removed from V and 3 bases from J, the gap between germline ends came to 13 bases. The germline gives CDR1 SGHRS, CDR2 YFSETQ. CDR3 amino acids: CASSLVSGDIYEQYF. The CDR3 DNA reads as TGCGCCAGCAGCTTGGTTTCAGGGGACATCTACGAGCAGTACTTC. The full variable domain, in which reference TRBV5-1 and TRBJ2-7 provide the parts outside the CDR3, is KAGVTQTPRYLIKTRGQQVTLSCSPISGHRSVSWYQQTPGQGLQFLFEYFSETQRNKGNFPGRFSGRQFSNSRSEMNVSTLELGDSALYLCASSLVSGDIYEQYFGPGTRLTVT.

The chain joins TRBV27 to TRBJ2-1; perhaps TRBD1 as D (6 bases). The ends were cut back, 2 bases at V and 3 bases at J, with 8 bases in the middle. CDR3 length equals 14 residues. In germline, CDR1 is MNHEY, CDR2 SMNVEV (reference sequence). Here the CDR3 reads CASSLRGNYNEQFF. CDR3 coding DNA: TGTGCCAGCAGTTTAAGGGGGAACTACAATGAGCAGTTCTTC.

This chain connects TRBV5-1 to TRBJ1-2; TRBD1 matches at 7 bases. Germline assignment: CDR1 SGHRS and CDR2 YFSETQ. J gave up 3 bases and V 3 bases, and 2 bases lay outside the gene matches. This CDR3 contains 13 residues. The CDR3 spells CASSYDRDYGYTF. CDR3 in DNA: TGCGCCAGCAGCTATGACAGGGACTATGGCTACACCTTC.

The CDR3 DNA reads TGTGCCAGCAGCTTCCCCTGGAGCTCAGGAAACACCATATATTTT. It is translated as CASSFPWSSGNTIYF. This sequence joins TRBV11-2 and TRBJ1-3; D gene unclear. Trimming cost V 3 bases and J 4 bases, with 13 bases left between them. Germline V gene sequence: CDR1 SGHAT, CDR2 FQNNGV. CDR3 length: 15 residues.

The J gene is TRBJ2-4, the V gene TRBV7-9, with a tentative D call TRBD1 (6 bases). CDR3 length: 16 residues. Trimming removed 5 bases at V and 0 bases at J, with 14 bases between. Looked up from germline, CDR1 is SEHNR and CDR2 is FQNEAQ (reference sequence). In DNA form, the CDR3 reads TGTGCCAGCAGCCCCATTGGGACACTAGCCAAAAACATTCAGTACTTC. Protein sequence: CASSPIGTLAKNIQYF.

This chain connects TRBV9 to TRBJ1-2; TRBD1 is a possible D gene (5 bases). V shed 0 bases and J shed 4 bases, with 10 bases lying between them. The germline V gene encodes CDR1 SGDLS and CDR2 YYNGEE. This CDR3 comprises 14 residues. The CDR3 reads CASSVGRASYGYTF. The CDR3 nucleotides are TGTGCCAGCAGCGTAGGCAGGGCTAGCTATGGCTACACCTTC.

The rearrangement joins TRBV4-1 to TRBJ1-4; TRBD1 is a possible D gene (6 bases). Trimming pared 0 bases from V and 5 bases from J, leaving 10 bases between. The CDR3 has 15 amino acids. Per germline, CDR1 MGHRA and CDR2 YSYEKL. The CDR3 DNA reads TGCGCCAGCAGCCAAGACGGAACAGGGAATGAAAAACTGTTTTTT. Its protein is CASSQDGTGNEKLFF.

This rearrangement joins TRBV7-9 to TRBJ2-5; 11 bases line up with TRBD2. Germline assignment: CDR1 SEHNR and CDR2 FQNEAQ (reference sequence). The CDR3 consists of 16 residues. Trimming at V came to 3 bases and at J to 3 bases, leaving 6 bases not matched to a gene. The CDR3 reads CASSFRVSGREETQYF. Written as DNA, the CDR3 is TGTGCCAGCAGCTTCCGCGTTAGCGGGAGGGAAGAGACCCAGTACTTC.

CDR3: CASSQDFPGPEATQYF. In nucleotides, the CDR3 is TGTGCCAGCAGCCAAGATTTCCCAGGGCCGGAAGCGACCCAGTACTTC. This chain connects TRBV3-1 (or the pseudogene TRBV3-2) to TRBJ2-5; D may be TRBD1 (5 bases). The CDR3 contains 16 residues. The germline gives CDR1 LGHDT, CDR2 YNNKEL (reference sequence). Between the trimmed V and J ends, which lost 0 bases and 7 bases, there was a span of 18 bases.

The genes are TRBV6-6 and TRBJ2-4, with a weak D call TRBD2 (5 bases). Germline V gives CDR1 MNHNY, CDR2 SVGAGI (reference sequence). The CDR3 covers 16 residues. Trimming removed 5 bases at V and 0 bases at J, with 14 bases between. The DNA for the CDR3 is TGTGCCAGCAGTACGAGGGCCAATTTAGCCAAAAACATTCAGTACTTC. Encoded protein: CASSTRANLAKNIQYF.

A few counts support this clone. CDR3 region: CASSLGFRVDAFF. CDR3 nucleotides: TGTGCCAGCAGCTTAGGTTTCAGGGTCGATGCTTTCTTT. The chain combines TRBV11-3 with TRBJ1-1; the D gene is possibly TRBD1 (5 bases). Germline V CDR1 and CDR2: SGHNT, YENEEA. CDR3 length equals 13 residues. V lost 1 base and J 11 bases, leaving 14 bases between the germline ends. Looking up the rest from reference TRBV11-3 and TRBJ1-1 gives the full variable domain: EAGVVQSPRYKIIEKKQPVAFWCNPISGHNTLYWYLQNLGQGPELLIRYENEEAVDDSQLPKDRFSAERLKGVDSTLKIQPAELGDSAVYLCASSLGFRVDAFFGQGTRLTVV.

This chain links TRBV15 with TRBJ2-7; 11 nucleotides align to TRBD1. The CDR3 spans 16 residues. Trimming took 1 base from V and 0 from J; bases not matched to a gene: 2. Germline V gene sequence: CDR1 LNHNV, CDR2 YYDKDF (reference sequence). The CDR3 nucleotides read TGTGCCACCAGCAGAGTCGGACAGGGGGCCTCCTACGAGCAGTACTTC. Translated, it gives CATSRVGQGASYEQYF.

This sequence joins TRBV6-5 and TRBJ1-2, with D possibly TRBD1 on 6 matching bases. The CDR3 has 12 residues. Trimming took 6 bases from V and 3 from J, leaving 8 bases between them. Germline-derived CDR1 and CDR2 are MNHEY and SVGAGI. Here the CDR3 reads CASRQGDYGYTF. Here the CDR3 DNA reads TGTGCCAGCAGACAGGGAGACTATGGCTACACCTTC.

The V call is TRBV20-1, the J call TRBJ1-2; D is perhaps TRBD1 (5 bases). The CDR3 length is 11 residues. The V and J ends lost 4 bases and 4 bases respectively, with 7 bases between them. Germline CDR1 reads DFQATT; CDR2 reads SNEGSKA (reference sequence). CDR3: CSATGLYGYTF. CDR3 nucleotides: TGCAGTGCTACAGGGCTCTATGGCTACACCTTC.

The chain joins TRBV25-1 to TRBJ1-5, with TRBD1 identical over 7 bases. Germline lookup yields CDR1 MGHDK and CDR2 SYGVNS. The CDR3 is 13 amino acids. Trimming cost V 8 bases and J 2 bases; bases outside gene matches: 3. The DNA of the CDR3 is TGTGCCAGCCAGGACAGGCGCAATCAGCCCCAGCATTTT. It is translated as CASQDRRNQPQHF. Full variable domain (outside the CDR3, taken from reference TRBV25-1 and TRBJ1-5): EADIYQTPRYLVIGTGKKITLECSQTMGHDKMYWYQQDPGMELHLIHYSYGVNSTEKGDLSSESTVSRIRTEHFPLTLESARPSHTSQYLCASQDRRNQPQHFGDGTRLSIL.

This chain joins TRBV7-2 and TRBJ2-4, with 9 bases matching TRBD1. Germline V CDR1 and CDR2: SGHTA, FQGNSA. The CDR3 runs to 19 residues. Germline trimming cut 2 bases from V and 0 bases from J; bases unmatched to any gene: 11. The CDR3 sequence: CASSLTGTGTLLAKNIQYF. The CDR3 DNA reads TGTGCCAGCAGCTTAACCGGGACAGGGACTTTACTAGCCAAAAACATTCAGTACTTC. Based on the CDR3 plus reference TRBV7-2 and TRBJ2-4, the full variable domain is GAGVSQSPSNKVTEKGKDVELRCDPISGHTALYWYRQSLGQGLEFLIYFQGNSAPDKSGLPSDRFSAERTGGSVSTLTIQRTQQEDSAVYLCASSLTGTGTLLAKNIQYFGAGTRLSVL.

The V gene is TRBV6-6, the J gene TRBJ2-3, with 10 nucleotides matching TRBD2. Losses at the gene ends were 2 bases for V and 2 bases for J; bases not matched to a gene: 4. CDR3 length: 16 residues. The V gene's germline CDR1 is MNHNY and CDR2 SVGAGI (reference sequence). The CDR3, as DNA: TGTGCCAGCAGTTACCGGACTAGCGGTTACACAGATACGCAGTATTTT. Its translation is CASSYRTSGYTDTQYF.